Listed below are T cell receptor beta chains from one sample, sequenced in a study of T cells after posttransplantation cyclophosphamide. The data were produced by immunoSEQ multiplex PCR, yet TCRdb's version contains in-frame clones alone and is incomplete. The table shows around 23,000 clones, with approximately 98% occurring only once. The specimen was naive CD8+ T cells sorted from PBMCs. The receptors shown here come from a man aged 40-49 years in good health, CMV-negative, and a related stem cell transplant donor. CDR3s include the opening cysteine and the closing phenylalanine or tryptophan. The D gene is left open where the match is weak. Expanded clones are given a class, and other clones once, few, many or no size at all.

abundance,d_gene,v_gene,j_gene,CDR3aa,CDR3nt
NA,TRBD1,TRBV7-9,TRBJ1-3,CASSFGLQGAGNTIYF,TGTGCCAGCAGCTTTGGACTACAGGGGGCTGGAAACACCATATATTTT
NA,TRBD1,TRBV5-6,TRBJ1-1,CASSGGWDSGHMNTEAFF,TGTGCCAGCAGCGGGGGCTGGGACAGCGGACACATGAACACTGAAGCTTTCTTT
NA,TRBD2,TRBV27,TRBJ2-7,CASSWRAGDLNEQYF,TGTGCCAGCAGTTGGAGAGCGGGAGATCTGAACGAGCAGTACTTC
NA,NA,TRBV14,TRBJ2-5,CASSLTPRRETQYF,TGTGCCAGCAGCCTTACCCCAAGGAGGGAGACCCAGTACTTC
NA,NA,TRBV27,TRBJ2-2,CASSFWGRELFF,TGTGCCAGCAGTTTTTGGGGCCGGGAGCTGTTTTTT
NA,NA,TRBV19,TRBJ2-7,CASSIGVAASYEQYF,TGTGCCAGTAGTATAGGGGTAGCAGCCAGTTACGAGCAGTACTTC
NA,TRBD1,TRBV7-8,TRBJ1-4,CASSASGQANEKLFF,TGTGCCAGCAGCGCCTCCGGACAGGCTAATGAAAAACTGTTTTTT
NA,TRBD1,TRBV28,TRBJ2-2,CASSFQGTGGAVVNGELFF,TGTGCCAGCAGTTTTCAGGGGACAGGGGGCGCGGTTGTCAACGGGGAGCTGTTTTTT
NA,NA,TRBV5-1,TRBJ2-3,CASSSWRALGDAQYF,TGCGCCAGCAGCTCGTGGCGGGCACTGGGAGACGCGCAGTATTTT
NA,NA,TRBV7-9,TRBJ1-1,CASSLQVMNTEAFF,TGTGCCAGCAGCTTACAGGTAATGAACACTGAAGCTTTCTTT
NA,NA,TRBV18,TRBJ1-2,CASSPSSGPSYGYTF,TGTGCCAGCTCACCGTCTTCAGGGCCCAGCTATGGCTACACCTTC
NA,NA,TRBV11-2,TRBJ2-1,CASLGQFQNEQFF,TGTGCTAGCCTGGGACAATTTCAGAATGAGCAGTTCTTC
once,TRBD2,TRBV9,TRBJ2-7,CASSVSGNPVVHEQYF,TGTGCCAGCAGCGTCAGCGGGAATCCTGTTGTGCACGAGCAGTACTTC
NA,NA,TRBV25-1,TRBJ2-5,CASSVGAGETQYF,TGTGCCAGCAGTGTAGGGGCGGGGGAGACCCAGTACTTC
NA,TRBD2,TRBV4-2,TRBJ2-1,CASSPLRERDSRFF,TGTGCCAGCAGCCCCCTCCGGGAGCGGGATTCACGGTTCTTC
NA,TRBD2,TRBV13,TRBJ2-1,CASSAVPLAGSDNEQFF,TGTGCCAGCAGCGCCGTTCCCCTAGCGGGGAGCGACAATGAGCAGTTCTTC
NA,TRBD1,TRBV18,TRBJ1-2,CASSHRDRGSANYGYTF,TGTGCCAGCTCACACCGGGACAGGGGGAGTGCTAACTATGGCTACACCTTC
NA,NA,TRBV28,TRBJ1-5,CASSLYRANQPQHF,TGTGCCAGCAGTTTATACAGGGCCAATCAGCCCCAGCATTTT
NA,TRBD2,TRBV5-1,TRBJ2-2,CASSKGGAGLDTGELFF,TGCGCCAGCTCGAAGGGGGGAGCGGGACTAGACACCGGGGAGCTGTTTTTT
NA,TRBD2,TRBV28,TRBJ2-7,CASSLVREVYEQYF,TGTGCCAGCAGTTTAGTGCGGGAGGTTTACGAGCAGTACTTC